A selection of T cell receptor beta chains follows, all from one sample in a study of T cell responses to AZD1222 COVID-19 vaccine. Assay used: immunoSEQ multiplex PCR; TCRdb lists only in-frame clones, some missing. The sample has approximately 82,000 clones; roughly 92% are singletons. The sequenced sample was peripheral blood, obtained 28 days after the second AZD1222 dose. Every receptor here comes from an adult who received the AZD1222 COVID-19 vaccine. Each CDR3 is given with its conserved first and last residue. Each record gives: V gene, J gene, D gene, clone size, CDR3 length, CDR3 DNA, CDR3 protein. A D gene is named only where the DNA matches it firmly. The listing skips clone size in some rows; elsewhere it reads once, few, many or a size class.

TRBV29-1	TRBJ1-1	NA	NA	13	TGCAGCGCCTCAGGGGCAGTGAACACTGAAGCTTTCTTT	CSASGAVNTEAFF
TRBV6-2/TRBV6-3	TRBJ2-3	TRBD2	NA	15	TGTGCCAGCAGCTCCCTAGCGGGGGGGACAGATACGCAGTATTTT	CASSSLAGGTDTQYF
TRBV4-3	TRBJ2-2	TRBD1	NA	15	TGCGCCAGCAGCCAGGACAGGAAGGCGACCGGGGAGCTGTTTTTT	CASSQDRKATGELFF
TRBV3-1/TRBV3-2	TRBJ1-2	NA	NA	13	TGTGCCAGCACCTTCTCGACACGGGGGGGCTACACCTTC	CASTFSTRGGYTF
TRBV11-2	TRBJ2-1	NA	NA	11	TGTGCCAGCAGCACTCCGGGGGAGCAGTTCTTC	CASSTPGEQFF
TRBV6-5	TRBJ2-2	TRBD1	NA	14	TGTGCCAGCAGGAGGGACAGGCTCACCGGGGAGCTGTTTTTT	CASRRDRLTGELFF
TRBV4-2	TRBJ2-1	NA	NA	17	TGTGCCAGCAGCCAGGGCACGACAGGTAGAACCTACAATGAGCAGTTCTTC	CASSQGTTGRTYNEQFF
TRBV5-4	TRBJ1-6	TRBD1	NA	15	TGTGCCAGCAGCCAGGGACAGTCCAATAATTCACCCCTCCACTTT	CASSQGQSNNSPLHF
TRBV18	TRBJ2-2	NA	once	14	TGTGCCAGCTCACCATTTCCAGGCACCGGGGAGCTGTTTTTT	CASSPFPGTGELFF
TRBV6-1	TRBJ2-3	NA	NA	16	TGTGCCAGCAGTGAAGCGCAAGGAGGAGGCACAGATACGCAGTATTTT	CASSEAQGGGTDTQYF
TRBV7-3	TRBJ1-6	NA	NA	16	TGTGCCAGCAGCTTCGGGCCCTCGGGGGGGCGTTCACCCCTCCACTTT	CASSFGPSGGRSPLHF
TRBV6-5	TRBJ1-5	NA	NA	15	TGTGCCAGCAACCGTTCCGCCAGGGGAAGGCAGCCCCAGCATTTT	CASNRSARGRQPQHF
TRBV5-4	TRBJ2-5	TRBD2	NA	15	TGTGCCAGCAGCTTGCGGTCTAGCGGGGGAGAGACCCAGTACTTC	CASSLRSSGGETQYF
TRBV19	TRBJ1-1	NA	NA	13	TGTGCCAGTAGGATGGGGGTCGGCACTGAAGCTTTCTTT	CASRMGVGTEAFF